The next 15 T cell receptor beta chains were all read from a single sample in a study of cytomegalovirus exposure and HLA in healthy donors. In the PCR, 60 Vbeta and 13 Jbeta primers were used. Assay used: immunoSEQ multiplex PCR; TCRdb lists only in-frame clones, some missing. Here the sample spans some 200,000 clones, about 88% being singletons. The specimen sequenced was PBMCs. Every receptor here comes from a girl under three years old in good health and CMV-seronegative.

V usage is TRBV2 and J usage is TRBJ2-1; perhaps TRBD2 as D (6 bases). Trimming left V 1 base short and J 12 bases short, with 22 bases between. Germline CDR1 reads SNHLY; CDR2 reads FYNNEI. The CDR3 contains 16 residues. In nucleotides, the CDR3 is TGTGCCAGCAGTGAAGGAGAGGAGGGTCTTATCAGTGGGCAGTTCTTC. The encoded protein is CASSEGEEGLISGQFF.

This clone was observed once. This sequence joins TRBV4-3 and TRBJ1-2, with 7 nucleotides matching TRBD1. This CDR3 is 17 amino acids long. The germline gives CDR1 LGHNA, CDR2 YSLEER. Trimming removed 0 bases from V and 0 bases from J; junction bases left unmatched: 7. CDR3 region: CASSQDLGGTANYGYTF. CDR3 coding DNA: TGCGCCAGCAGCCAAGATCTAGGTGGGACAGCTAACTATGGCTACACCTTC.

The chain couples TRBV11-3 to TRBJ2-3, with D unresolved. This CDR3 has 14 residues. Trimming cost V 5 bases and J 2 bases, with 11 bases left between them. Germline CDR1 is SGHNT and CDR2 is YENEEA. The CDR3 nucleotides are TGTGCCAGCAGCCATTCCCCAAACACAGATACGCAGTATTTT. Protein product: CASSHSPNTDTQYF.

The chain combines TRBV30 with TRBJ2-5, with D possibly TRBD1 on 5 matching bases. The CDR3 is 13 amino acids. V lost 0 bases, J lost 1 base, and 6 bases lay in between. Germline CDR1 reads GTSNPN; CDR2 reads SVGIG (reference sequence). CDR3 loop: CAWSVRGQETQYF. The CDR3 DNA reads TGTGCCTGGAGTGTAAGGGGCCAAGAGACCCAGTACTTC.

In regard to this clone: The junction departs from the called germline gene at one end, perhaps through a read error. The gene calls are TRBV9 and TRBJ2-2; 12 bases align to TRBD2. Per the germline V gene, CDR1 is SGDLS and CDR2 is YYNGEE. The CDR3 covers 19 residues. The CDR3 DNA reads TGTGCCAGCAGCGTAGTGGGTCGGCGACTAGCGGGAGATACCGGAGAGCTGTTTTTT. The encoded protein is CASSVVGRRLAGDTGELFF.

V gene TRBV6-5 combines with J gene TRBJ2-7, with a possible D match to TRBD2 (5 bases). Trimming took 4 bases from V and 0 from J, leaving 10 bases between them. Germline values: CDR1 MNHEY, CDR2 SVGAGI. The CDR3 runs to 14 residues. DNA of the CDR3: TGTGCCAGCAGTTCGGTAGCGAGCTCCTACGAGCAGTACTTC. Translating gives CASSSVASSYEQYF.

The genes are TRBV5-1 and TRBJ1-1, with unresolved D. The CDR3 contains 12 residues. Germline CDR1 is SGHRS and CDR2 is YFSETQ. V was trimmed by 7 bases and J by 9 bases, leaving 16 bases between them. The CDR3 DNA reads as TGCGCCAGCCGTAGCTCTTCTCAACAAGCTTTCTTT. As protein: CASRSSSQQAFF.

This chain uses TRBV6-5 with TRBJ1-3; D call uncertain. V dropped 2 bases and J dropped 1 base, with 12 bases sitting between them. Germline lookup yields CDR1 MNHEY and CDR2 SVGAGI. This CDR3 region has 16 residues. Here the CDR3 reads CASSYVGGGSGNTIYF. As DNA, the CDR3 is TGTGCCAGCAGTTACGTCGGCGGAGGGTCTGGAAACACCATATATTTT.

The V and J genes are TRBV30 and TRBJ2-4; TRBD2 matches 9 bases. Germline trimming cut 5 bases from V and 7 bases from J; bases unmatched to any gene: 0. Germline-derived CDR1 and CDR2 are GTSNPN and SVGIG (reference sequence). The CDR3 loop spans 11 amino acids. As DNA, the CDR3 is TGTGCCTGGGGGACTAGCAACATTCAGTACTTC. Residues: CAWGTSNIQYF.

The V and J genes are TRBV5-8 and TRBJ1-5; D call uncertain. CDR1 and CDR2 (germline): SGHTS, YDEGEE. This CDR3 is built from 12 residues. Trimming pared 4 bases from V and 4 bases from J, leaving 6 bases between. The CDR3 DNA is TGTGCCAGCAGCCCTACTAATCAGCCCCAGCATTTT. Translating it yields CASSPTNQPQHF.

This sequence joins TRBV5-5 and TRBJ2-7, with no clear D. The V end lost 0 bases, the J end lost 4 bases, and 17 bases lay between the germline ends. From germline, CDR1 is SGHKS and CDR2 YYEKEE (reference sequence). The CDR3 length is 16 residues. The CDR3 DNA reads TGTGCCAGCAGCTTGGAAGCTGCTTCTATAATGTACGAGCAGTACTTC. Protein sequence: CASSLEAASIMYEQYF. Full variable domain (remainder filled in from reference TRBV5-5 and TRBJ2-7): DAGVTQSPTHLIKTRGQQVTLRCSPISGHKSVSWYQQVLGQGPQFIFQYYEKEERGRGNFPDRFSARQFPNYSSELNVNALLLGDSALYLCASSLEAASIMYEQYFGPGTRLTVT.

The genes are TRBV9 and TRBJ1-3, with D unresolved. The CDR3 is 16 amino acids. CDR1 is SGDLS, CDR2 YYNGEE, per germline. With 3 bases removed from V and 0 bases from J, the gap between germline ends came to 13 bases. The CDR3 loop reads CASSEYAKSSGNTIYF. As DNA, the CDR3 is TGTGCCAGCAGCGAATACGCGAAGAGCTCTGGAAACACCATATATTTT.

The chain links TRBV6-4 to TRBJ2-3; D is uncertain. The germline gives CDR1 MRHNA, CDR2 SNTAGT. With 3 bases removed from V and 2 bases from J, the gap between germline ends came to 12 bases. This CDR3 has 15 residues. The CDR3 DNA sequence: TGTGCCAGCAGTGAAATCCTAGGTCCCACAGATACGCAGTATTTT. It specifies CASSEILGPTDTQYF.

This chain uses TRBV30 with TRBJ2-5; D unclear. The germline gives CDR1 GTSNPN, CDR2 SVGIG (reference sequence). Trimming took off 2 bases at V and 3 bases at J, with 7 bases between the two ends. This CDR3 has 12 amino acids. The chain's CDR3 is CAWSLVEETQYF. DNA for the CDR3: TGTGCCTGGAGTTTAGTAGAAGAGACCCAGTACTTC.

J is TRBJ1-2 and V is TRBV6-5; no reliable D call. The CDR3 totals 14 residues. V was trimmed by 0 bases and J by 2 bases, leaving 7 bases between them. Germline V gene sequence: CDR1 MNHEY, CDR2 SVGAGI. The CDR3: CASSYSSGNYGYTF. In nucleotides, the CDR3 is TGTGCCAGCAGTTACTCGTCAGGAAACTATGGCTACACCTTC.